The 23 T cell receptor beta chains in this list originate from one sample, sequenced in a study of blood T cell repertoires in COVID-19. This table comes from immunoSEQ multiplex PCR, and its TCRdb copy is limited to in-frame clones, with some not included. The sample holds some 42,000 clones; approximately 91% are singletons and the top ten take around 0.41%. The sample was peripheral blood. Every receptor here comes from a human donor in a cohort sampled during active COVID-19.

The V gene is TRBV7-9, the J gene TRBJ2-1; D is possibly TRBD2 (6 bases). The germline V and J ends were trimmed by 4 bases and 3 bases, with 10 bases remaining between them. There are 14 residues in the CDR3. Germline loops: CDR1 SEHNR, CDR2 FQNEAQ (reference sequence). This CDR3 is CASSWGGDYNEQFF. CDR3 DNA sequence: TGTGCCAGCAGCTGGGGCGGGGACTACAATGAGCAGTTCTTC.

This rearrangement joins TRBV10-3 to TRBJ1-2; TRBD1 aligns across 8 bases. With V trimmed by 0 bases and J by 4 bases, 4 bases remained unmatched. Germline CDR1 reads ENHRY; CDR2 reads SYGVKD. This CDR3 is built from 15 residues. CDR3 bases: TGTGCCATCAGTGAGTCTGAGACAGGGGTCTATGGCTACACCTTC. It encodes CAISESETGVYGYTF.

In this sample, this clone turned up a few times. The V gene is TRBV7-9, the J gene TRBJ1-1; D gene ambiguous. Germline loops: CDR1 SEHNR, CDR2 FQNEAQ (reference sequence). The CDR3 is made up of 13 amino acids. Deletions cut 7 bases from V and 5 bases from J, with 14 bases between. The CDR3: CASTFGGRTEAFF. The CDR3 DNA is TGTGCCAGCACCTTCGGAGGGAGGACTGAAGCTTTCTTT.

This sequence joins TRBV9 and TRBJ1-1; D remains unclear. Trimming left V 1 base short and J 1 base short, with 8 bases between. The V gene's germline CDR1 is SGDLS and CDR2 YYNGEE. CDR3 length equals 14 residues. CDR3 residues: CASSVIAGNTEAFF. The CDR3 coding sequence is TGTGCCAGCAGCGTAATTGCAGGGAACACTGAAGCTTTCTTT.

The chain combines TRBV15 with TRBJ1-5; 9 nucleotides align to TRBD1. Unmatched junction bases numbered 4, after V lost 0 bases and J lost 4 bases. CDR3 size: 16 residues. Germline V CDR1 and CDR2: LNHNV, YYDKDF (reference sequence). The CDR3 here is CATSRDRDRGNQPQHF. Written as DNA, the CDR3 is TGTGCCACCAGCAGAGATCGAGACAGGGGGAATCAGCCCCAGCATTTT.

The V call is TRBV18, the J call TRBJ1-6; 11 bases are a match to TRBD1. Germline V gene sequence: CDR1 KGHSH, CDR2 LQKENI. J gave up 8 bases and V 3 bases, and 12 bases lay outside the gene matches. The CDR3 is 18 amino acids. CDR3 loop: CASSPRDRGSSSDSPLHF. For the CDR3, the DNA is TGTGCCAGCTCACCCCGGGACAGGGGGTCTTCCTCTGATTCACCCCTCCACTTT.

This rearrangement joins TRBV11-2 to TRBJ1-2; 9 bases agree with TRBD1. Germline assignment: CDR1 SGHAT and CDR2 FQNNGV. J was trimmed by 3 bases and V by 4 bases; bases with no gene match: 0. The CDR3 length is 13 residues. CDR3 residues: CASSWTGDYGYTF. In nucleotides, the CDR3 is TGTGCCAGCAGCTGGACAGGGGACTATGGCTACACCTTC.

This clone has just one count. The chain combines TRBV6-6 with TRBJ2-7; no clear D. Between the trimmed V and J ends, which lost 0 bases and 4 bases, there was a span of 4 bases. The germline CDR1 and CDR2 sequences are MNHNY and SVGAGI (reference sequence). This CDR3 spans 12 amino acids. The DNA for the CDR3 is TGTGCCAGCAGTTACTCGAGTTACGAGCAGTACTTC. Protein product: CASSYSSYEQYF.

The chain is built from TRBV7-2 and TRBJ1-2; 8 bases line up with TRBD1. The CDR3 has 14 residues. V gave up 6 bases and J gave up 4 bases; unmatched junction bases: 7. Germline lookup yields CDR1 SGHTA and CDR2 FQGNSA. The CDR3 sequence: CASRLTGGLYGYTF. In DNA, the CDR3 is TGTGCCAGCAGACTTACAGGGGGACTCTATGGCTACACCTTC. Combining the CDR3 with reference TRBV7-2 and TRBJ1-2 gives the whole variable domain GAGVSQSPSNKVTEKGKDVELRCDPISGHTALYWYRQSLGQGLEFLIYFQGNSAPDKSGLPSDRFSAERTGGSVSTLTIQRTQQEDSAVYLCASRLTGGLYGYTFGSGTRLTVV.

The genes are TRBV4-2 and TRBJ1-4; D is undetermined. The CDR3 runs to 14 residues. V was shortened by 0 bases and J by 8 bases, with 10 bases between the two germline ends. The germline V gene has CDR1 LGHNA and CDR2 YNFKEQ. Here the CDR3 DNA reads TGTGCCAGCAGCCAAGAGCAGGCCTGGGAAAAACTGTTTTTT. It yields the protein CASSQEQAWEKLFF.

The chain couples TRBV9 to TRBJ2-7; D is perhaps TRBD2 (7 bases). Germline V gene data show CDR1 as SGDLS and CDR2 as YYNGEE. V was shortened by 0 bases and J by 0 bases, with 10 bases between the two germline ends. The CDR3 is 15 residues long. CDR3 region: CASSVGGGYSYEQYF. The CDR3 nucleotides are TGTGCCAGCAGCGTAGGGGGGGGCTACTCCTACGAGCAGTACTTC. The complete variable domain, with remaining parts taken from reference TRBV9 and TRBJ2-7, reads DSGVTQTPKHLITATGQRVTLRCSPRSGDLSVYWYQQSLDQGLQFLIQYYNGEERAKGNILERFSAQQFPDLHSELNLSSLELGDSALYFCASSVGGGYSYEQYFGPGTRLTVT.

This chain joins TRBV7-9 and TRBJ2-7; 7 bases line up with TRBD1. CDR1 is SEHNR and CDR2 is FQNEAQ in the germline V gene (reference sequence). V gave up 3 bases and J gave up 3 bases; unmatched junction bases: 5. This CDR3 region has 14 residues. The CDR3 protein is CASSFTDRDYEQYF. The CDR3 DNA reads TGTGCCAGCAGCTTCACTGACAGGGACTACGAGCAGTACTTC.

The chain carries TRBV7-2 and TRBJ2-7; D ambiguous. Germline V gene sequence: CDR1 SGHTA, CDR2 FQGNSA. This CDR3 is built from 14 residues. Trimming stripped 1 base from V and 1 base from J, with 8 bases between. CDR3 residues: CASSLGGPSYEQYF. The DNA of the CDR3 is TGTGCCAGCAGCTTAGGAGGTCCATCCTACGAGCAGTACTTC.

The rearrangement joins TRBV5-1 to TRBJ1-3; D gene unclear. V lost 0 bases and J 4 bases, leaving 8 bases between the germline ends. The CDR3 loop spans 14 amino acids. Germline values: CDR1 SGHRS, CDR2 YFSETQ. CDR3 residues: CASSLAARGNTIYF. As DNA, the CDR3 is TGCGCCAGCAGCTTGGCCGCCAGAGGAAACACCATATATTTT.

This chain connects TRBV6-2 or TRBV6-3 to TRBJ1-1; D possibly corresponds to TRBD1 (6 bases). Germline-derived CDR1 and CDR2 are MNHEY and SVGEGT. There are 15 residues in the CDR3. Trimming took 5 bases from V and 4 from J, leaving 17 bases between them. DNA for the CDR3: TGTGCCAGCAGTGACGCATCAGGGGTGAGCACTGAAGCTTTCTTT. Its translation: CASSDASGVSTEAFF.

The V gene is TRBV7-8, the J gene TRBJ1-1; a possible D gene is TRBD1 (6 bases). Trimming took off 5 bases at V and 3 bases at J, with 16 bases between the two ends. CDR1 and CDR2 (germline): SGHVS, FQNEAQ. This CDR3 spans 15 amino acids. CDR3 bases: TGTGCCAGCAGCGTGTTCCCGGACAGATACACTGAAGCTTTCTTT. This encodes CASSVFPDRYTEAFF. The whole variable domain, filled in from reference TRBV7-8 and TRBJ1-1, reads GAGVSQSPRYKVAKRGQDVALRCDPISGHVSLFWYQQALGQGPEFLTYFQNEAQLDKSGLPSDRFFAERPEGSVSTLKIQRTQQEDSAVYLCASSVFPDRYTEAFFGQGTRLTVV.

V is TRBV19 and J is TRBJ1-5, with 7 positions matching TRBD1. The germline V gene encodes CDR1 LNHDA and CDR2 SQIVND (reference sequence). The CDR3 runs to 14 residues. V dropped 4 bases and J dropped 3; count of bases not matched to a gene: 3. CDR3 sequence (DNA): TGTGCCAGTAGTACCAGGGGGGCCAATCAGCCCCAGCATTTT. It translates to CASSTRGANQPQHF. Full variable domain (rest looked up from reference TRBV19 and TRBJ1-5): DGGITQSPKYLFRKEGQNVTLSCEQNLNHDAMYWYRQDPGQGLRLIYYSQIVNDFQKGDIAEGYSVSREKKESFPLTVTSAQKNPTAFYLCASSTRGANQPQHFGDGTRLSIL.

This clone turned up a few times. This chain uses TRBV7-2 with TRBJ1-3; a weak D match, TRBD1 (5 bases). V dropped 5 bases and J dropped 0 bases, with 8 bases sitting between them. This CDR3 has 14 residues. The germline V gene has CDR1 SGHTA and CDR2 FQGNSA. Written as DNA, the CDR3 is TGTGCCAGCAGCCCCGACAGCTCTGGAAACACCATATATTTT. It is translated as CASSPDSSGNTIYF.

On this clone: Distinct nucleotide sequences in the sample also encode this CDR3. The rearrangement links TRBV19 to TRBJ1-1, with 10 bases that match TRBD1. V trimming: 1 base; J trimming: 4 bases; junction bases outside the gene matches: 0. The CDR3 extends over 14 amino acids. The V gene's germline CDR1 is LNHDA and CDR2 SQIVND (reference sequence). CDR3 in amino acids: CASSIGTGGTEAFF. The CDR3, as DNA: TGTGCCAGTAGTATAGGGACAGGGGGCACTGAAGCTTTCTTT.

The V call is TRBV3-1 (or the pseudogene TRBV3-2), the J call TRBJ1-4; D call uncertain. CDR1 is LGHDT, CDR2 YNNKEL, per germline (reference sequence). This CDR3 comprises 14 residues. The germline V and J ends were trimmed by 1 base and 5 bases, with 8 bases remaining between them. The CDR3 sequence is CASSQGEENEKLFF. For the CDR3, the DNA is TGTGCCAGCAGCCAAGGAGAGGAGAATGAAAAACTGTTTTTT.

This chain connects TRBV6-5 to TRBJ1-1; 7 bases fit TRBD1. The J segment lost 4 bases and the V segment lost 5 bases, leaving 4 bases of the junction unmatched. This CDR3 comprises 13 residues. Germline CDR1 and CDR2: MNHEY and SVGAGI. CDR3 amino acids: CASSRDRATEAFF. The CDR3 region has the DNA TGTGCCAGCAGTCGTGACAGGGCCACTGAAGCTTTCTTT.

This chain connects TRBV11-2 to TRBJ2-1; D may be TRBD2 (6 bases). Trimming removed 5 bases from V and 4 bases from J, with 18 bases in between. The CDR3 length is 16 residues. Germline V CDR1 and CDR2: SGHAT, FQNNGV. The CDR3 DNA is TGTGCCAGCAGCCCCAATAGCTGGGGGGAATACAATGAGCAGTTCTTC. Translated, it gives CASSPNSWGEYNEQFF.

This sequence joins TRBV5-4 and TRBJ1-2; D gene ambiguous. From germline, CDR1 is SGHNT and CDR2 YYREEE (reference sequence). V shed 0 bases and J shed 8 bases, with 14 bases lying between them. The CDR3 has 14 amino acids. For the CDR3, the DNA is TGTGCCAGCAGCTTGGACAGACACCTCTCCGGCTACACCTTC. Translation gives CASSLDRHLSGYTF.